These T cell receptor beta chains were read from a single sample in a study of cytomegalovirus exposure and HLA in healthy donors. Clones were sequenced by immunoSEQ multiplex PCR, and TCRdb holds only the in-frame ones, with some missing. The sample shows a few hundred thousand clones, around 87% of them seen only once. The specimen was PBMCs. These receptors all stem from a woman aged 18 to 35 in good health and CMV-seronegative. CDR3s include the opening cysteine and the closing phenylalanine or tryptophan. Each record gives: D gene, CDR3 length, clone size, J gene, V gene, CDR3 protein, CDR3 DNA. D genes are given only for firm matches. Clone size is stated in some rows and not others, as once, few, many or a class when expanded.

d_gene: TRBD1; len: 15; abundance: .; j_gene: TRBJ1-2; v_gene: TRBV5-4; CDR3aa: CASSPQLAGTDGYTF; CDR3nt: TGTGCCAGCAGCCCACAACTTGCAGGGACAGATGGCTACACCTTC
d_gene: TRBD1; len: 13; abundance: .; j_gene: TRBJ1-5; v_gene: TRBV6-6; CDR3aa: CASSYLDRGSEAF; CDR3nt: TGTGCCAGCAGTTACTTGGACAGGGGCTCGGAAGCTTTT
d_gene: TRBD2; len: 15; abundance: once; j_gene: TRBJ2-2; v_gene: TRBV5-4; CDR3aa: CASSLTSGHTGELFF; CDR3nt: TGTGCCAGCAGCTTGACTAGCGGCCACACCGGGGAGCTGTTTTTT
d_gene: .; len: 15; abundance: .; j_gene: TRBJ2-3; v_gene: TRBV27; CDR3aa: CASSPTGRSTDTQYF; CDR3nt: TGTGCCAGCAGTCCGACAGGCCGGAGCACAGATACGCAGTATTTT
d_gene: TRBD2; len: 15; abundance: .; j_gene: TRBJ2-7; v_gene: TRBV11-2; CDR3aa: CASSLGLAGRSEQYF; CDR3nt: TGTGCCAGCAGCTTAGGACTAGCGGGCCGATCCGAGCAGTACTTC
d_gene: TRBD2; len: 18; abundance: .; j_gene: TRBJ2-1; v_gene: TRBV5-1; CDR3aa: CASSLAPSGRFTNNEQFF; CDR3nt: TGCGCCAGCAGCTTGGCCCCTAGCGGGAGGTTTACCAACAATGAGCAGTTCTTC
d_gene: TRBD1; len: 14; abundance: once; j_gene: TRBJ1-4; v_gene: TRBV4-1; CDR3aa: CASSPTGFDEKLFF; CDR3nt: TGCGCCAGCAGCCCGACAGGGTTTGATGAAAAACTGTTTTTT
d_gene: TRBD2; len: 16; abundance: .; j_gene: TRBJ2-1; v_gene: TRBV5-4; CDR3aa: CASSLAGTSVYNEQFF; CDR3nt: TGTGCCAGCAGCTTGGCCGGGACTAGCGTATATAATGAGCAGTTCTTC
d_gene: .; len: 14; abundance: once; j_gene: TRBJ2-1; v_gene: TRBV6-5; CDR3aa: CASSYFRGGNEQFF; CDR3nt: TGTGCCAGCAGTTATTTCAGAGGAGGGAATGAGCAGTTCTTC
d_gene: .; len: 15; abundance: .; j_gene: TRBJ2-7; v_gene: TRBV2; CDR3aa: CANRIRRGASYEQYF; CDR3nt: TGTGCCAACAGGATTAGACGGGGAGCCTCCTACGAGCAGTACTTC
d_gene: TRBD2; len: 15; abundance: .; j_gene: TRBJ2-7; v_gene: TRBV2; CDR3aa: CASSDGRLAGDEQYF; CDR3nt: TGTGCCAGCAGTGATGGTAGGCTAGCGGGAGACGAGCAGTACTTC
d_gene: TRBD2; len: 19; abundance: .; j_gene: TRBJ2-3; v_gene: TRBV6-7; CDR3aa: CASSYYHYWTSGRTDTQYF; CDR3nt: TGTGCCAGCAGTTACTACCACTACTGGACTAGCGGGAGGACAGATACGCAGTATTTT
d_gene: .; len: 15; abundance: .; j_gene: TRBJ1-2; v_gene: TRBV28; CDR3aa: CASSLMSTSNYGYTF; CDR3nt: TGTGCCAGCAGTTTAATGAGTACTTCTAACTATGGCTACACCTTC
d_gene: TRBD2; len: 17; abundance: .; j_gene: TRBJ2-1; v_gene: TRBV7-2; CDR3aa: CASSLVSGATFYNEQFF; CDR3nt: TGTGCCAGCAGCTTAGTTAGCGGGGCTACATTTTACAATGAGCAGTTCTTC
d_gene: TRBD1; len: 14; abundance: .; j_gene: TRBJ1-6; v_gene: TRBV10-3; CDR3aa: CAIRPGQGFTPLHF; CDR3nt: TGTGCCATCAGGCCGGGACAGGGGTTCACACCCCTCCACTTT
d_gene: TRBD2; len: 20; abundance: once; j_gene: TRBJ2-2; v_gene: TRBV9; CDR3aa: CASSPGRLAGGTYLSGELFF; CDR3nt: TGTGCCAGCAGCCCCGGGAGACTAGCGGGAGGGACTTATCTGTCTGGGGAGCTGTTTTTT
d_gene: .; len: 15; abundance: .; j_gene: TRBJ2-7; v_gene: TRBV28; CDR3aa: CASTQLPQGWYEQYF; CDR3nt: TGTGCCAGCACGCAGTTACCCCAGGGGTGGTACGAGCAGTACTTC
d_gene: .; len: 18; abundance: .; j_gene: TRBJ2-3; v_gene: TRBV4-1; CDR3aa: CASSQGPFAGLVTDTQYF; CDR3nt: TGCGCCAGCAGCCAAGGTCCCTTTGCGGGGCTGGTCACAGATACGCAGTATTTT
d_gene: TRBD2; len: 15; abundance: .; j_gene: TRBJ2-1; v_gene: TRBV2; CDR3aa: CASRKTSGKPMGQFF; CDR3nt: TGTGCCAGCAGGAAGACTAGCGGGAAACCGATGGGGCAGTTCTTC
d_gene: TRBD2; len: 16; abundance: once; j_gene: TRBJ2-7; v_gene: TRBV19; CDR3aa: CASSIRLAGSSYEQYF; CDR3nt: TGTGCCAGTAGTATAAGACTAGCGGGAAGCTCCTACGAGCAGTACTTC
d_gene: .; len: 14; abundance: .; j_gene: TRBJ2-2; v_gene: TRBV29-1; CDR3aa: CSVVWRYGAGELFF; CDR3nt: TGCAGCGTTGTATGGAGGTATGGGGCCGGGGAGCTGTTTTTT
d_gene: .; len: 15; abundance: once; j_gene: TRBJ2-2; v_gene: TRBV6-5; CDR3aa: CASSYSPGNTGELFF; CDR3nt: TGTGCCAGCAGTTACTCACCAGGGAACACCGGGGAGCTGTTTTTT
d_gene: .; len: 15; abundance: .; j_gene: TRBJ2-2; v_gene: TRBV7-8; CDR3aa: CASSRGQINTGELFF; CDR3nt: TGTGCCAGCAGCAGAGGACAGATTAACACCGGGGAGCTGTTTTTT
d_gene: .; len: 13; abundance: once; j_gene: TRBJ1-1; v_gene: TRBV28; CDR3aa: CASSFGGRAEAFF; CDR3nt: TGTGCCAGCAGTTTTGGAGGGCGGGCTGAAGCTTTCTTT
d_gene: .; len: 13; abundance: .; j_gene: TRBJ2-7; v_gene: TRBV6-1; CDR3aa: CASSEVAEYEQYF; CDR3nt: TGTGCCAGCAGTGAAGTAGCGGAATACGAGCAGTACTTC
d_gene: TRBD2; len: 18; abundance: .; j_gene: TRBJ2-1; v_gene: TRBV4-1; CDR3aa: CASSRLRAGTSGRGEQFF; CDR3nt: TGCGCCAGCAGCCGTCTAAGGGCCGGGACTAGCGGGAGAGGGGAGCAGTTCTTC
d_gene: TRBD1; len: 13; abundance: once; j_gene: TRBJ1-5; v_gene: TRBV5-1; CDR3aa: CASSLGQGEPQHF; CDR3nt: TGCGCCAGCAGCTTGGGACAGGGAGAGCCCCAGCATTTT
d_gene: TRBD1; len: 16; abundance: .; j_gene: TRBJ1-5; v_gene: TRBV28; CDR3aa: CASRFLRGGGNQPQHF; CDR3nt: TGTGCCAGCAGGTTTCTCAGAGGGGGCGGCAATCAGCCCCAGCATTTT
d_gene: TRBD1; len: 13; abundance: .; j_gene: TRBJ1-2; v_gene: TRBV27; CDR3aa: CASSPRGQGGYTF; CDR3nt: TGTGCCAGCAGTCCCCGTGGACAGGGTGGCTACACCTTC
d_gene: .; len: 16; abundance: .; j_gene: TRBJ2-5; v_gene: TRBV10-3; CDR3aa: CAISDPHGGREETQYF; CDR3nt: TGTGCCATCAGTGACCCCCATGGTGGTCGCGAAGAGACCCAGTACTTC
d_gene: TRBD2; len: 16; abundance: .; j_gene: TRBJ2-3; v_gene: TRBV5-4; CDR3aa: CASLSGGAGATDTQYF; CDR3nt: TGTGCCAGCTTGAGCGGTGGGGCGGGAGCCACAGATACGCAGTATTTT
d_gene: .; len: 12; abundance: .; j_gene: TRBJ2-5; v_gene: TRBV6-1; CDR3aa: CASSEARETQYF; CDR3nt: TGTGCCAGCAGTGAAGCACGGGAGACCCAGTACTTC
d_gene: .; len: 17; abundance: .; j_gene: TRBJ1-1; v_gene: TRBV9; CDR3aa: CASSVGMGSAGDTEAFF; CDR3nt: TGTGCCAGCAGCGTCGGGATGGGAAGCGCAGGGGACACTGAAGCTTTCTTT
d_gene: .; len: 13; abundance: once; j_gene: TRBJ1-2; v_gene: TRBV28; CDR3aa: CASRGGGRPGYTF; CDR3nt: TGTGCCAGCAGAGGGGGGGGGCGCCCAGGCTACACCTTC
d_gene: TRBD1; len: 14; abundance: .; j_gene: TRBJ1-1; v_gene: TRBV19; CDR3aa: CASTPGQGWTEAFF; CDR3nt: TGTGCCAGTACCCCGGGACAGGGCTGGACTGAAGCTTTCTTT
d_gene: TRBD1; len: 17; abundance: many; j_gene: TRBJ1-2; v_gene: TRBV19; CDR3aa: CASSIRGSRQGGFGYTF; CDR3nt: TGTGCCAGTAGTATCCGAGGAAGTAGGCAGGGGGGATTCGGCTACACCTTC
d_gene: TRBD2; len: 14; abundance: .; j_gene: TRBJ2-1; v_gene: TRBV6-4; CDR3aa: CASSLSSGNNEQFF; CDR3nt: TGTGCCAGCAGTCTTTCTAGCGGGAACAATGAGCAGTTCTTC
d_gene: .; len: 13; abundance: .; j_gene: TRBJ2-1; v_gene: TRBV29-1; CDR3aa: CSVAGLSYNEQFF; CDR3nt: TGCAGCGTTGCAGGACTGTCCTACAATGAGCAGTTCTTC
d_gene: TRBD2; len: 17; abundance: few; j_gene: TRBJ2-1; v_gene: TRBV7-9; CDR3aa: CASSLRRGVSTYNEQFF; CDR3nt: TGTGCCAGCAGCCTACGTCGGGGGGTCAGCACCTACAATGAGCAGTTCTTC
d_gene: TRBD1; len: 17; abundance: .; j_gene: TRBJ1-2; v_gene: TRBV7-8; CDR3aa: CASSSDPKGTGRYGYTF; CDR3nt: TGTGCCAGCAGCTCGGACCCAAAAGGGACAGGCAGATATGGCTACACCTTC
d_gene: .; len: 13; abundance: once; j_gene: TRBJ2-7; v_gene: TRBV7-2; CDR3aa: CASSLSSSYEQYF; CDR3nt: TGTGCCAGCAGCCTGTCGAGCTCCTACGAGCAGTACTTC
d_gene: .; len: 14; abundance: .; j_gene: TRBJ2-1; v_gene: TRBV6-1; CDR3aa: CASTKELSDNEQFF; CDR3nt: TGTGCCAGCACAAAGGAGTTGTCGGACAATGAGCAGTTCTTC
d_gene: .; len: 13; abundance: .; j_gene: TRBJ1-2; v_gene: TRBV28; CDR3aa: CASSSTQGRGYTF; CDR3nt: TGTGCCAGCAGTTCAACCCAGGGTCGTGGCTACACCTTC
d_gene: .; len: 13; abundance: .; j_gene: TRBJ1-5; v_gene: TRBV4-3; CDR3aa: CASSQDLYEAQHF; CDR3nt: TGCGCCAGCAGCCAAGATCTCTACGAGGCCCAGCATTTT
d_gene: TRBD2; len: 15; abundance: .; j_gene: TRBJ2-3; v_gene: TRBV28; CDR3aa: CASSPTAGRADTQYF; CDR3nt: TGTGCCAGCAGTCCTACTGCCGGGAGGGCAGATACGCAGTATTTT
d_gene: .; len: 13; abundance: once; j_gene: TRBJ2-1; v_gene: TRBV9; CDR3aa: CASSATGPDEQFF; CDR3nt: TGTGCCAGCAGCGCTACAGGGCCCGATGAGCAGTTCTTC
d_gene: TRBD2; len: 16; abundance: .; j_gene: TRBJ2-1; v_gene: TRBV11-3; CDR3aa: CASSWTGTSGNNEQFF; CDR3nt: TGTGCCAGCAGCTGGACCGGGACTAGCGGGAACAATGAGCAGTTCTTC
d_gene: .; len: 14; abundance: .; j_gene: TRBJ1-2; v_gene: TRBV19; CDR3aa: CASSIVSRNYGYTF; CDR3nt: TGTGCCAGTAGTATAGTGAGCCGGAACTATGGCTACACCTTC
d_gene: .; len: 13; abundance: .; j_gene: TRBJ2-7; v_gene: TRBV27; CDR3aa: CASSWDLSYEQYF; CDR3nt: TGTGCCAGCAGTTGGGACTTATCCTACGAGCAGTACTTC